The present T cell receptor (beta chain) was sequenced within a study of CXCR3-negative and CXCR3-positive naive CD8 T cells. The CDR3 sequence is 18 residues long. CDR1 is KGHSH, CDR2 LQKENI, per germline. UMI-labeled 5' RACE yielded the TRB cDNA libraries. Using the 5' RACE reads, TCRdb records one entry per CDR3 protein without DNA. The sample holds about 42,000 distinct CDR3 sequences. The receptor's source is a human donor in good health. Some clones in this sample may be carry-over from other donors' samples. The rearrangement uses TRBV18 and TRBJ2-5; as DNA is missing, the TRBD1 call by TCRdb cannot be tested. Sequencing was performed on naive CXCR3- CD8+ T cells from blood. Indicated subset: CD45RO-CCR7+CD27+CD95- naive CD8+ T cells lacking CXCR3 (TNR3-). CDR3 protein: CASSPPWGARLDQETQYF.